These 30 T cell receptor beta chains share one sample of origin, sequenced in a study of blood T cell repertoires in COVID-19 (dated by TCRdb to 2019 to 2021). Libraries were prepared through the immunoSEQ multiplex PCR assay. The table was pulled from immuneACCESS by TCRdb, which kept in-frame rearrangements only. Such tables lose some clones; where checked, under half of the loss comes from unresolved V genes, and the rest has no known cause. The sample records 90,000 to 110,000 clones, roughly 84% of which are singletons. The ten most abundant clones make up 6.5% to 8% of the sample. Sequencing was performed on peripheral blood. All receptors come from a woman aged 50 to 65 with acute or convalescent COVID-19.

This clone was counted once. The rearrangement uses TRBV6-1 and TRBJ1-1; tentative D call: TRBD1 (5 bases). CDR1 and CDR2 from the germline V gene are MNHNS and SASEGT. The CDR3 is 14 residues long. Trimming took off 2 bases at V and 4 bases at J, with 11 bases between the two ends. The CDR3 DNA sequence: TGTGCCAGCAGTGAACCCGGGGGGAGCACTGAAGCTTTCTTT. It yields the protein CASSEPGGSTEAFF.

V is TRBV9 and J is TRBJ1-1; 10 nucleotides agree with TRBD1. The J segment lost 3 bases and the V segment lost 3 bases, leaving 5 bases of the junction unmatched. Germline assignment: CDR1 SGDLS and CDR2 YYNGEE. The CDR3 has 15 residues. The CDR3 region has the DNA TGTGCCAGCAGCGCCTATGGACAGGGGGACACTGAAGCTTTCTTT. Protein sequence: CASSAYGQGDTEAFF.

Written as DNA, the CDR3 is TGTGCCAGCAGAGGATCCCAGGTGAACACTGAAGCTTTCTTT. Protein: CASRGSQVNTEAFF. The rearrangement joins TRBV2 to TRBJ1-1; D uncertain. Trimming took 6 bases from V and 0 from J, leaving 11 bases between them. The CDR3 contains 14 residues. Germline loops: CDR1 SNHLY, CDR2 FYNNEI. The full variable domain, its missing parts supplied by reference TRBV2 and TRBJ1-1, is EPEVTQTPSHQVTQMGQEVILRCVPISNHLYFYWYRQILGQKVEFLVSFYNNEISEKSEIFDDQFSVERPDGSNFTLKIRSTKLEDSAMYFCASRGSQVNTEAFFGQGTRLTVV.

The chain uses TRBV5-1 and TRBJ2-2; D is possibly TRBD2 (6 bases). The CDR3 totals 16 residues. V was trimmed by 0 bases and J by 2 bases, leaving 11 bases between them. Germline V gene lookup returns CDR1 SGHRS and CDR2 YFSETQ. The CDR3 reads CASSLGWGTNTGELFF. The CDR3 nucleotides are TGCGCCAGCAGCTTGGGCTGGGGGACTAACACCGGGGAGCTGTTTTTT.

This clone was picked up one time. V and J are TRBV7-9 and TRBJ1-1; tentatively, D is TRBD1 (5 bases). Germline assignment: CDR1 SEHNR and CDR2 FQNEAQ (reference sequence). Trimming took 8 bases from V and 6 from J, leaving 7 bases between them. CDR3 length: 10 amino acids. CDR3 amino acids: CASPGAEAFF. The DNA for the CDR3 is TGTGCCAGCCCGGGGGCTGAAGCTTTCTTT. Drawing the rest from reference TRBV7-9 and TRBJ1-1, the complete variable domain is DTGVSQNPRHKITKRGQNVTFRCDPISEHNRLYWYRQTLGQGPEFLTYFQNEAQLEKSRLLSDRFSAERPKGSFSTLEIQRTEQGDSAMYLCASPGAEAFFGQGTRLTVV.

V gene TRBV20-1 combines with J gene TRBJ2-7; 8 bases map to TRBD1. There are 11 residues in the CDR3. The germline gives CDR1 DFQATT, CDR2 SNEGSKA (reference sequence). Trimming removed 3 bases from V and 5 bases from J; junction bases left unmatched: 0. DNA for the CDR3: TGCAGTGCTAGGACAGGGGACGAGCAGTACTTC. Its translation: CSARTGDEQYF.

The chain is built from TRBV2 and TRBJ1-1; TRBD1 aligns across 7 bases. Germline trimming cut 6 bases from V and 8 bases from J; bases unmatched to any gene: 3. The CDR3 has 11 amino acids. From germline, CDR1 is SNHLY and CDR2 FYNNEI. The CDR3 is CASRKGQEAFF. CDR3 in DNA: TGTGCCAGCAGAAAGGGACAGGAAGCTTTCTTT.

This chain joins TRBV18 and TRBJ2-2; 8 nucleotides align to TRBD1. The CDR3 consists of 16 residues. Germline V lookup: CDR1 KGHSH, CDR2 LQKENI. V gave up 5 bases and J gave up 1 base; unmatched junction bases: 6. CDR3 residues: CASSSRGTGNTGELFF. CDR3 coding DNA: TGTGCCAGCTCATCACGGGGGACAGGGAACACCGGGGAGCTGTTTTTT.

The chain recombines TRBV6-1 with TRBJ1-1; 10 nucleotides agree with TRBD1. Germline values: CDR1 MNHNS, CDR2 SASEGT. After removal of 1 base from V and 10 bases from J, the junction contained 6 bases not matched to a gene. The CDR3 contains 14 residues. The CDR3 protein is CASSEGTGGLGAFF. Here the CDR3 DNA reads TGTGCCAGCAGTGAAGGGACAGGGGGACTAGGAGCTTTCTTT.

This rearrangement joins TRBV12-3 or TRBV12-4 to TRBJ2-2; D is ambiguous. Trimming left V 3 bases short and J 5 bases short, with 4 bases between. The CDR3 covers 12 residues. The DNA of the CDR3 is TGTGCCAGCAGTTTCAATACCGGGGAGCTGTTTTTT. Its protein product is CASSFNTGELFF.

V is TRBV6-5 and J is TRBJ1-1; TRBD1 matches 8 bases. The CDR3 extends over 13 amino acids. The germline V gene encodes CDR1 MNHEY and CDR2 SVGAGI. V lost 7 bases to trimming and J lost 4 bases; unmatched junction nucleotides: 5. In DNA form, the CDR3 reads TGTGCCAGCAAGCGACAGGGGACCACTGAAGCTTTCTTT. It translates to CASKRQGTTEAFF.

The rearrangement joins TRBV15 to TRBJ1-2; perhaps TRBD1 as D (5 bases). The ends were cut back, 1 base at V and 3 bases at J, with 6 bases in the middle. The CDR3 sequence is 13 residues long. Germline V CDR1 and CDR2: LNHNV, YYDKDF (reference sequence). The CDR3 nucleotides read TGTGCCACCAGCAGAGGACAGTACTATGGCTACACCTTC. Translated: CATSRGQYYGYTF.

This clone was counted once. The CDR3 DNA follows: TGTGCCAGCAGTTTATTTCAGGGGGCACGAAACTACGAGCAGTACTTC. This encodes CASSLFQGARNYEQYF. This chain links TRBV28 with TRBJ2-7; 8 nucleotides agree with TRBD1. There are 16 residues in the CDR3. The germline gives CDR1 MDHEN, CDR2 SYDVKM. J lost 3 bases, V lost 1 base, and 8 bases had no gene match.

This chain joins TRBV5-1 and TRBJ1-1, with D possibly being TRBD1 (5 bases). V gave up 4 bases and J gave up 3 bases, with 13 bases separating them. Germline V gene lookup returns CDR1 SGHRS and CDR2 YFSETQ. The length of the CDR3 is 14 residues. CDR3 residues: CASSPSGGDTEAFF. The DNA of the CDR3 is TGCGCCAGCAGCCCTTCCGGGGGGGACACTGAAGCTTTCTTT.

The V and J genes are TRBV4-1 and TRBJ1-4, with 7 nucleotides matching TRBD1. V was clipped by 4 bases and J by 1 base; unmatched bases: 3. CDR3 length: 15 amino acids. The germline V gene encodes CDR1 MGHRA and CDR2 YSYEKL. CDR3 region: CASSRQGETNEKLFF. The DNA of the CDR3 is TGCGCCAGCAGCCGCCAGGGGGAAACTAATGAAAAACTGTTTTTT.

The rearrangement links TRBV19 to TRBJ1-1; 7 bases are a match to TRBD1. The V and J ends lost 4 bases and 6 bases, in that order; junction bases with no gene match: 17. Per the germline V gene, CDR1 is LNHDA and CDR2 is SQIVND (reference sequence). The CDR3 contains 17 residues. Here the CDR3 DNA reads TGTGCCAGTAGTAGGGGACAGACTTCCCTTCTGCTGGCTGAAGCTTTCTTT. As protein: CASSRGQTSLLLAEAFF.

CDR3 in DNA: TGTGCCAGCAGCGTAGATGGGGGGGCCACTGAAGCTTTCTTT. Its translation: CASSVDGGATEAFF. The chain joins TRBV9 to TRBJ1-1; possible D gene TRBD1, 6 bases. Germline CDR1 SGDLS, CDR2 YYNGEE. V was pared by 0 bases and J by 4 bases, with 10 bases between. The CDR3 spans 14 residues.

The chain has TRBV28 and TRBJ2-7, with 7 bases aligning to TRBD1. The CDR3 is 13 amino acids. V lost 11 bases, J lost 2 bases, and 9 bases stayed unmatched. The germline CDR1 and CDR2 sequences are MDHEN and SYDVKM. This CDR3 reads CAGSSGTAYEQYF. The CDR3 DNA reads as TGTGCCGGTTCCTCCGGGACAGCCTACGAGCAGTACTTC.

The chain has TRBV5-3 and TRBJ1-4, with unresolved D. TRBV5-3 is marked as an open reading frame, function uncertain. The CDR3 is 15 residues long. With 6 bases removed from V and 8 bases from J, the gap between germline ends came to 20 bases. The CDR3 is CARTERRVYGEKLFF. The CDR3, as DNA: TGTGCCAGAACGGAGAGACGGGTCTACGGGGAAAAACTGTTTTTT.

V is TRBV11-1 and J is TRBJ2-7; 13 bases fit TRBD2. Germline V lookup: CDR1 SGHAT, CDR2 FQDESV (reference sequence). This CDR3 contains 15 residues. Trimming removed 6 bases from V and 2 bases from J; junction bases left unmatched: 4. The CDR3 region is CASSSGTSGTYEQYF. The CDR3 nucleotides read TGTGCCAGCAGTTCCGGGACTAGCGGGACCTACGAGCAGTACTTC.

The rearrangement uses TRBV19 and TRBJ2-3; 7 positions agree with TRBD1. Germline values: CDR1 LNHDA, CDR2 SQIVND (reference sequence). This CDR3 has 16 residues. With 2 bases clipped from V and 2 bases from J, the junction kept 7 bases outside the gene matches. The CDR3 DNA sequence: TGTGCCAGTAGTATACGGACAGGTCGTATCACAGATACGCAGTATTTT. It codes for CASSIRTGRITDTQYF.

The chain joins TRBV6-5 to TRBJ2-7, with 7 bases aligning to TRBD1. V shed 0 bases, J shed 0 bases, and the junction held 2 bases outside the gene matches. This CDR3 is built from 15 residues. Germline assignment: CDR1 MNHEY and CDR2 SVGAGI. CDR3 coding DNA: TGTGCCAGCAGTTACTCGAACAGGGGCTCCTACGAGCAGTACTTC. The encoded protein is CASSYSNRGSYEQYF.

This clone turned up a few times. This sequence joins TRBV5-5 and TRBJ1-3; D unclear. The ends were cut back, 7 bases at V and 4 bases at J, with 12 bases in the middle. CDR3 length equals 13 residues. Germline CDR1 reads SGHKS; CDR2 reads YYEKEE (reference sequence). The CDR3 here is CASSPGYGNTIYF. CDR3 sequence (DNA): TGTGCCAGCTCCCCGGGGTACGGAAACACCATATATTTT.

This clone was counted once. The chain has TRBV12-5 and TRBJ1-1, with D possibly matching TRBD1 (5 bases). The CDR3 runs to 13 residues. Germline V gives CDR1 LGHNT, CDR2 FRNRAP. Trimming removed 5 bases at V and 1 base at J, with 8 bases between. DNA for the CDR3: TGTGCTAGTGGTCCCACAGGGAACACTGAAGCTTTCTTT. The encoded protein is CASGPTGNTEAFF.

This clone was observed a single time. The sample has other DNA sequences that encode this CDR3 too. The chain joins TRBV5-1 to TRBJ1-1, with 7 bases lining up with TRBD1. The length of the CDR3 is 15 residues. The germline CDR1 and CDR2 sequences are SGHRS and YFSETQ. V gave up 4 bases and J gave up 2 bases; unmatched junction bases: 8. In DNA form, the CDR3 reads TGCGCCAGCAGCCTACCGGGACAGCCCAACACTGAAGCTTTCTTT. This sequence encodes CASSLPGQPNTEAFF.

The rearrangement links TRBV6-6 to TRBJ1-2; TRBD1 aligns across 7 bases. The germline gives CDR1 MNHNY, CDR2 SVGAGI (reference sequence). The CDR3 totals 14 residues. V lost 0 bases to trimming and J lost 5 bases; unmatched junction nucleotides: 3. The CDR3 here is CASSYSRGQYGYTF. CDR3 bases: TGTGCCAGCAGTTACTCTAGGGGACAGTATGGCTACACCTTC.

The V gene is TRBV7-6, the J gene TRBJ1-3; TRBD1 matches at 7 bases. J lost 4 bases, V lost 2 bases, and 14 bases had no gene match. The CDR3 is 18 amino acids. Germline-derived CDR1 and CDR2 are SGHVS and FNYEAQ. CDR3 coding DNA: TGTGCCAGCAGCTTACGGGGACAGACAATCCAAAGGGGAAACACCATATATTTT. Protein: CASSLRGQTIQRGNTIYF.

The sample holds one count of this clone. The chain carries TRBV7-2 and TRBJ2-1, with D possibly being TRBD1 (6 bases). Trimming shortened V by 5 bases and J by 6 bases, and 20 bases separated the two germline ends. Germline values: CDR1 SGHTA, CDR2 FQGNSA. The CDR3 runs 16 residues. The CDR3 is CASSPQSRGWGNEQFF. The CDR3 DNA reads TGTGCCAGCAGCCCGCAGAGCAGGGGCTGGGGCAATGAGCAGTTCTTC. The whole variable domain, remainder taken from reference TRBV7-2 and TRBJ2-1, is GAGVSQSPSNKVTEKGKDVELRCDPISGHTALYWYRQSLGQGLEFLIYFQGNSAPDKSGLPSDRFSAERTGGSVSTLTIQRTQQEDSAVYLCASSPQSRGWGNEQFFGPGTRLTVL.

J is TRBJ1-2 and V is TRBV10-3; D might be TRBD1 (5 bases). The CDR3 is 13 amino acids. In germline, CDR1 is ENHRY, CDR2 SYGVKD. V gave up 4 bases and J gave up 6 bases, with 12 bases separating them. CDR3 protein: CAISGQFSNGYTF. CDR3 coding DNA: TGTGCCATCAGTGGACAGTTCTCAAATGGCTACACCTTC.

V and J are TRBV7-2 and TRBJ1-2; 7 bases map to TRBD1. V shed 2 bases and J 2 bases; nucleotides not matched to a gene: 2. The CDR3 loop spans 14 amino acids. CDR1 is SGHTA and CDR2 is FQGNSA in the germline V gene. DNA for the CDR3: TGTGCCAGCAGCTTAAAGACAGGGAACTATGGCTACACCTTC. Translation: CASSLKTGNYGYTF. The variable domain in full, completed from reference TRBV7-2 and TRBJ1-2, reads GAGVSQSPSNKVTEKGKDVELRCDPISGHTALYWYRQSLGQGLEFLIYFQGNSAPDKSGLPSDRFSAERTGGSVSTLTIQRTQQEDSAVYLCASSLKTGNYGYTFGSGTRLTVV.